This T cell receptor beta chain is drawn from a study of human T cells and chemical hapten exposure. As for the study in general: Doses of diphenylcyclopropenone went to the patients' scalps weekly throughout the approximately 24-week study. DPC 0.01% went on the upper back by patch test, with reading at 6 days.

A remark on this clonotype: No antigen is known for it.

Time point noted: patch test 1, 2 weeks after DPC sensitization. Treatment reported: therapeutic diphenylcyclopropenone sensitization with weekly scalp DPC. Blood collection took place prior to placing each patch test. Points from the study as a whole: Patch test score tracked positively with PT1 expanded TCR counts.

TCRdb used MiXCR to reprocess the RACE reads, holding one entry per CDR3 protein. The table records around 76,000 distinct CDR3 sequences, over 9.5% of them present only once. From germline, CDR1 is SNHLY and CDR2 FYNNEI. V lost 2 bases to trimming and J lost 0 bases; unmatched junction nucleotides: 7. The CDR3 has 17 amino acids. This clonotype was obtained from a woman aged 55-75 years with alopecia areata. Some clones in this sample may be carry-over from other donors' samples. The chain links TRBV2 to TRBJ2-3; 8 nucleotides line up with TRBD2. This specimen consisted of whole blood, obtained in connection with sensitization to the hapten diphenylcyclopropenone (DPC). CDR3 sequence (DNA): TGTGCCAGCAGTGAACTACGAAGCGGGGGAAGCACAGATACGCAGTATTTT. Amino acid sequence: CASSELRSGGSTDTQYF.